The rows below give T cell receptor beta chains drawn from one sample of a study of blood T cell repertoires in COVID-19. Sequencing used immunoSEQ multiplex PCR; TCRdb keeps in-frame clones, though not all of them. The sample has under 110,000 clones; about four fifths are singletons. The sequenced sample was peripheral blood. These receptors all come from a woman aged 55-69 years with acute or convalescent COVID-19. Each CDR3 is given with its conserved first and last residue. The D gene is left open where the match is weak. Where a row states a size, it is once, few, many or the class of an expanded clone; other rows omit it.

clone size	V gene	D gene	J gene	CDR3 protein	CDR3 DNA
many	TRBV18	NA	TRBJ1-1	CASSPLNKDLNTEAFF	TGTGCCAGCTCACCGCTCAATAAGGACTTGAACACTGAAGCTTTCTTT
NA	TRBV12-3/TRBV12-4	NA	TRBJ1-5	CASSLAGHPQHF	TGTGCCAGCAGTTTAGCGGGACATCCCCAGCATTTT
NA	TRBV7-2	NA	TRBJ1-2	CASSLVTEYGYTF	TGTGCCAGCAGCTTAGTGACAGAGTATGGCTACACCTTC
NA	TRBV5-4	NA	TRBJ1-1	CASSLTGEAFF	TGTGCCAGCAGCTTGACCGGTGAAGCTTTCTTT
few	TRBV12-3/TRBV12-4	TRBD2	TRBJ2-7	CASSFASGDEQYF	TGTGCCAGCAGTTTCGCTAGCGGGGACGAGCAGTACTTC
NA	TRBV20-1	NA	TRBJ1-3	CSVSGEVSSGNTIYF	TGCAGTGTTAGTGGGGAGGTCAGCTCTGGAAACACCATATATTTT
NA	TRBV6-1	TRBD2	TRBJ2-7	CASSEALQREGYEQYF	TGTGCCAGCAGTGAAGCGCTCCAGCGGGAGGGTTACGAGCAGTACTTC
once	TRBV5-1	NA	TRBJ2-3	CASSLEGRGPDTQYF	TGCGCCAGCAGCTTGGAGGGGCGGGGACCGGATACGCAGTATTTT
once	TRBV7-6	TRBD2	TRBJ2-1	CASSLMVRGGAGDEQFF	TGTGCCAGCAGCTTAATGGTTCGCGGGGGGGCCGGGGATGAGCAGTTCTTC
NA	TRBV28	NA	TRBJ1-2	CASSSHSGRGYGYTF	TGTGCCAGCAGTTCCCATTCGGGACGGGGGTATGGCTACACCTTC
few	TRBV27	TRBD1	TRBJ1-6	CASSSRTGDNSPLHF	TGTGCCAGCAGTTCCCGGACAGGGGATAATTCACCCCTCCACTTT
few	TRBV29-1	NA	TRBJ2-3	CSVEDPRDTQYF	TGCAGCGTTGAAGATCCCAGGGATACGCAGTATTTT
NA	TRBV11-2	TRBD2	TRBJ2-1	CASSEGLAGSDEQFF	TGTGCCAGCAGCGAGGGACTAGCGGGGTCGGATGAGCAGTTCTTC
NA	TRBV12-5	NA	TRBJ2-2	CASGLVGFTGENTGELFF	TGTGCTAGTGGTTTGGTAGGTTTTACAGGAGAAAACACCGGGGAGCTGTTTTTT
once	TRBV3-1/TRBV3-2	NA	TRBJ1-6	CASSRPSGGSSYNSPLHF	TGTGCCAGCAGCCGCCCTTCGGGGGGTAGCTCCTATAATTCACCCCTCCACTTT
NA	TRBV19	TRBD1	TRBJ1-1	CASSMAHRGRDSEAFF	TGTGCCAGTAGTATGGCCCACAGGGGGCGGGATAGTGAAGCTTTCTTT
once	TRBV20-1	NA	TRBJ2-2	CSAYYTGELFF	TGCAGTGCTTATTACACCGGGGAGCTGTTTTTT
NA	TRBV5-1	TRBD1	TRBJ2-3	CASSLGGGLPTDTQYF	TGCGCCAGCAGCTTGGGAGGGGGCCTACCGACAGATACGCAGTATTTT
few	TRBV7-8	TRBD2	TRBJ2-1	CASSAPGTSGGLSLGNEQFF	TGTGCCAGCAGCGCCCCCGGGACTAGCGGGGGGCTATCCCTGGGCAATGAGCAGTTCTTC
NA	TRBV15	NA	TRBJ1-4	CATSRDPVATNEKLFF	TGTGCCACCAGCAGAGATCCAGTTGCAACTAATGAAAAACTGTTTTTT
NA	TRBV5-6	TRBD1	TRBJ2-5	CASKDRDQETQYF	TGTGCCAGTAAAGACAGGGACCAAGAGACCCAGTACTTC
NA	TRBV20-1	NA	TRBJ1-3	CSASFQGSGNTIYF	TGCAGTGCTAGTTTTCAGGGTTCTGGAAACACCATATATTTT
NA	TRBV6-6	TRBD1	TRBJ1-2	CASSQAGTGDYGYTF	TGTGCCAGCAGTCAAGCCGGGACAGGGGACTATGGCTACACCTTC
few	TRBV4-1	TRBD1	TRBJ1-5	CASSHPGGAGSSNQPQHF	TGCGCCAGCAGCCACCCAGGGGGCGCCGGGTCTAGCAATCAGCCCCAGCATTTT
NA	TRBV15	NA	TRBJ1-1	CATSRDPGMNTEAFF	TGTGCCACCAGCAGAGATCCAGGAATGAACACTGAAGCTTTCTTT
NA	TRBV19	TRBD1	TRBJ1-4	CASRQGAQNEKLFF	TGTGCCAGTAGACAGGGGGCGCAGAATGAAAAACTGTTTTTT
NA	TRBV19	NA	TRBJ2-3	CASSMQAGTGTDTQYF	TGTGCCAGTAGTATGCAGGCGGGGACAGGCACAGATACGCAGTATTTT
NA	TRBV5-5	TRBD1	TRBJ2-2	CASSLLGQGLTGELFF	TGTGCCAGCAGCTTGTTAGGACAGGGCCTCACCGGGGAGCTGTTTTTT
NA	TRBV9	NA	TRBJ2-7	CASSPGPPTNYEQYF	TGTGCCAGCAGCCCAGGACCGCCGACTAACTACGAGCAGTACTTC
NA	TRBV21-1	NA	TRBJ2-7	CASRETAYEQYF	TGTGCCAGCAGGGAGACGGCCTACGAGCAGTACTTC
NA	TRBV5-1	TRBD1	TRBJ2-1	CASSLGRTGGYNEQFF	TGCGCCAGCAGCTTGGGTAGGACAGGGGGGTACAATGAGCAGTTCTTC
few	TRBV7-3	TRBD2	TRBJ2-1	CASSLLAGSYNEQFF	TGTGCCAGCAGCTTACTAGCGGGCTCCTACAATGAGCAGTTCTTC
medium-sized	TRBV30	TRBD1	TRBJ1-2	CAGDIGRGDSYGYTF	TGTGCGGGGGATATCGGCAGGGGGGATTCGTATGGCTACACCTTC
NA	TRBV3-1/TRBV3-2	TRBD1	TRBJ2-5	CASSWGQGPEETQYF	TGTGCCAGCAGCTGGGGACAGGGCCCTGAAGAGACCCAGTACTTC
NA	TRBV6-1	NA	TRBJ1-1	CASSEYTGSTEAFF	TGTGCCAGCAGTGAGTACACAGGTTCCACTGAAGCTTTCTTT
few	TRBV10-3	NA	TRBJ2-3	CAIKATASTDTQYF	TGTGCCATCAAAGCAACCGCTAGCACAGATACGCAGTATTTT
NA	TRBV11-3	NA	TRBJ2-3	CASSYGSQDTQYF	TGTGCCAGCAGCTATGGCTCCCAAGATACGCAGTATTTT
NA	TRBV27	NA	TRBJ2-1	CASSLRRGSSYNEQFF	TGTGCCAGCAGTTTAAGGCGGGGTAGCTCCTACAATGAGCAGTTCTTC
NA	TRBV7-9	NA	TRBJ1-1	CASSSRVLTEAFF	TGTGCCAGCAGCTCCAGGGTATTAACTGAAGCTTTCTTT
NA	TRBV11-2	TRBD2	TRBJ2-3	CASSTPSGGFSDTQYF	TGTGCCAGCAGCACTCCTAGCGGGGGGTTCTCAGATACGCAGTATTTT
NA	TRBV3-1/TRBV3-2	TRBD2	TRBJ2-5	CASSPGTSGETQYF	TGTGCCAGCAGCCCGGGGACTAGCGGGGAGACCCAGTACTTC
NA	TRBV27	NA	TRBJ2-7	CASSFGQGSYEQYF	TGTGCCAGCAGTTTCGGACAAGGGTCCTACGAGCAGTACTTC
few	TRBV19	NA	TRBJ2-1	CASSGSPYNEQFF	TGTGCCAGTAGCGGGTCCCCCTACAATGAGCAGTTCTTC
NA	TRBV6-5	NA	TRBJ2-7	CASRSTGLYEQYF	TGTGCCAGCAGGTCGACTGGACTCTACGAGCAGTACTTC
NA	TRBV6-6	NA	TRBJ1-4	CASSYRGSSTNEKLFF	TGTGCCAGCAGTTACCGAGGGTCCTCAACTAATGAAAAACTGTTTTTT
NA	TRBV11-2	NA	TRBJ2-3	CASSSVLGDTQYF	TGTGCCAGCAGCTCGGTACTAGGGGATACGCAGTATTTT
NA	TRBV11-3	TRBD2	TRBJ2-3	CASSLGTSGATDTQYF	TGTGCCAGCAGCTTGGGGACTAGCGGGGCGACAGATACGCAGTATTTT
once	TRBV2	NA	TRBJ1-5	CASSDRQGYNQPQHF	TGTGCCAGCAGTGACCGGCAGGGTTACAATCAGCCCCAGCATTTT
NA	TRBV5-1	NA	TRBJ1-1	CASSLTGSNTEAFF	TGCGCCAGCAGCCTTACAGGATCAAACACTGAAGCTTTCTTT
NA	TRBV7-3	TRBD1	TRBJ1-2	CASSLTQGAGYGYTF	TGTGCCAGCAGCTTAACCCAGGGGGCCGGCTATGGCTACACCTTC
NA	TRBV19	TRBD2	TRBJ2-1	CASSKREGYNEQFF	TGTGCCAGTAGTAAGCGGGAGGGTTACAATGAGCAGTTCTTC
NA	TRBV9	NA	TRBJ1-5	CASSVMAENQPQHF	TGTGCCAGCAGCGTGATGGCGGAGAATCAGCCCCAGCATTTT
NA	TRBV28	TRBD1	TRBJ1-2	CASGTGGMTGGYTF	TGTGCCAGCGGGACAGGGGGCATGACGGGTGGCTACACCTTC
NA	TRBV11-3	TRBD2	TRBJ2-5	CASSPGLAGGETQYF	TGTGCCAGCAGCCCGGGACTAGCGGGAGGGGAGACCCAGTACTTC
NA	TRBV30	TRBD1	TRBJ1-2	CAWSPGQGPYGYTF	TGTGCCTGGAGTCCCGGACAGGGTCCCTATGGCTACACCTTC
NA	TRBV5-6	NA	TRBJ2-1	CASSRDLGGIYNEQFF	TGTGCCAGCAGCCGGGACTTAGGAGGGATCTACAATGAGCAGTTCTTC
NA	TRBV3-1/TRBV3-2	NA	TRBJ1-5	CASSGTGGNQPQHF	TGTGCCAGCAGCGGAACAGGTGGCAATCAGCCCCAGCATTTT